This is a list of T cell receptor beta chains from one sample in a study of shared clonotypes between healthy human individuals. The protocol was immunoSEQ multiplex PCR, while the TCRdb copy is restricted to in-frame clones and leaves out a portion. This sample has over 850,000 clones; about 84% occur once, and the top ten carry more than 0.45%. Sequencing was carried out using memory CD4+ T cells from PBMCs. The receptor source for this set is a man aged 18 to 30 in good health. Some clones in this sample may be carry-over from other donors' samples. Each CDR3 is given with its conserved first and last residue. A D gene is named only where the DNA matches it firmly. Size values are once, few and many counts, or a class for expanded clones, and some rows have none.

J	D	size	V	DNA	CDR3
TRBJ2-3	TRBD1	.	TRBV5-4	TGTGCCAGCAGCAAGGACAGGGGTGTATCGGATACGCAGTATTTT	CASSKDRGVSDTQYF
TRBJ1-1	TRBD1	.	TRBV6-1	TGTGCCAGCAGTGAAGCCTGGGACAGACCGAACACTGAAGCTTTCTTT	CASSEAWDRPNTEAFF
TRBJ1-2	.	.	TRBV2	TGTGCCAGCAGTGATGAGGGAGGAAGTGGCTACACCTTC	CASSDEGGSGYTF
TRBJ2-7	.	.	TRBV14	TGTGCCAGCAGCCGGGGCCGGGAGATCCCTACCTACGAGCAGTACTTC	CASSRGREIPTYEQYF
TRBJ2-1	.	.	TRBV9	TGTGCCAGCAGCGTAGGAACGGGCAGCTACAATGAGCAGTTCTTC	CASSVGTGSYNEQFF
TRBJ2-3	.	.	TRBV9	TGTGCCAGCAGCACCTCCCCTTCAGCGGGTACGCAGTATTTT	CASSTSPSAGTQYF
TRBJ2-1	.	.	TRBV15	TGTGCCACCAGCAGAGATGAGGCCTACGAGCAGTTCTTC	CATSRDEAYEQFF
TRBJ2-7	TRBD2	.	TRBV4-3	TGCGCCAGCAGCCAAGGGATAGCGGGAATTTCCTACGAGCAGTACTTC	CASSQGIAGISYEQYF
TRBJ2-1	.	.	TRBV7-2	TGTGCCAGCAGCTTAGCGAACAGGTTTGGTCCGTTCTTC	CASSLANRFGPFF
TRBJ1-4	.	once	TRBV19	TGTGCCAGTAGTATTCCTGGGATTGGTGAAAAACTGTTTTTT	CASSIPGIGEKLFF
TRBJ1-5	TRBD1	many	TRBV27	TGTGCCAGCAGCTACGACAGGGAGAGGCCCCAGCATTTT	CASSYDRERPQHF
TRBJ2-7	.	.	TRBV18	TGTGCCAGCTCACCCTTTGAGGGGTCCTACGAGCAGTACTTC	CASSPFEGSYEQYF
TRBJ2-7	.	.	TRBV18	TGTGCCAGCTCCCCAACGGGTTTGGGGGAGCAGTACTTC	CASSPTGLGEQYF
TRBJ2-7	.	.	TRBV11-3	TGTGCCAGCAGCACAACCCTGGGCGAGCAGTACTTC	CASSTTLGEQYF
TRBJ2-2	.	.	TRBV5-4	TGTGCCAGCAGCCCCAGGAGGGACATGAACACCGGGGAGCTGTTTTTT	CASSPRRDMNTGELFF
TRBJ2-7	.	.	TRBV21-1	TGTGCCAGCAGCAACCGACTAGCGGGGAGTTGCTACGAGCAGTACTTC	CASSNRLAGSCYEQYF
TRBJ2-1	TRBD2	.	TRBV19	TGTGCCAGCCGAGAACTAGCGGGAGGTTTTAATGAGCAGTTCTTC	CASRELAGGFNEQFF
TRBJ1-2	TRBD1	few	TRBV6-5	TGTGCCAGCAGAAAAACAGGGGGCCATTATGGCTACACCTTC	CASRKTGGHYGYTF
TRBJ2-5	.	.	TRBV6-1	TGTGCCAGCCGGGTGAGAGAGACCCAGTACTTC	CASRVRETQYF
TRBJ1-1	.	.	TRBV18	TGTGCCAGCTCACTTCTGGGGGGCTCTGAAGCTTTCTTT	CASSLLGGSEAFF
TRBJ2-7	.	.	TRBV4-2	TGTGCCAGCAGCCGCACACCGGGACCAGCTTACGAGCAGTACTTC	CASSRTPGPAYEQYF
TRBJ2-3	.	few	TRBV4-2	TGTGCCAGCAGCCAAAGTATTGGCGGGTGGGGCACAGATACGCAGTATTTT	CASSQSIGGWGTDTQYF
TRBJ1-4	.	few	TRBV7-9	TGTGCCAGCAGCTTATCTGGGGCGCTGGAAAAACTGTTTTTT	CASSLSGALEKLFF
TRBJ2-3	TRBD2	.	TRBV6-4	TGTGCCAGCAGTGTCAACGGGGGGGACACAGATACGCAGTATTTT	CASSVNGGDTDTQYF
TRBJ2-5	.	.	TRBV5-1	TGCGCCAGCAGCGCGAGAGTCAGCCAAGAGACCCAGTACTTC	CASSARVSQETQYF
TRBJ1-2	.	.	TRBV20-1	TGCAGTGCTAAAGCCCGCTATGGCTACACCTTC	CSAKARYGYTF
TRBJ2-2	TRBD2	.	TRBV5-1	TGCGCCAGCAGCGGGACTAGTGGAAACACCGGGGAGCTGTTTTTT	CASSGTSGNTGELFF
TRBJ2-7	TRBD1	.	TRBV20-1	TGCAGTGCCCTGGGACAGTACGAGCAGTACTTC	CSALGQYEQYF
TRBJ1-2	TRBD1	.	TRBV28	TGTGCCAGCAGTTTCGGACAGGGGGGTTCGGGCAGCTATGGCTACACCTTC	CASSFGQGGSGSYGYTF
TRBJ2-2	TRBD1	.	TRBV28	TGTGCCAGCAAACAGGGGACGAACACCGGGGAGCTGTTTTTT	CASKQGTNTGELFF
TRBJ2-2	TRBD2	.	TRBV14	TGTGCCAGCAGCCAGGGACTAGCGCCCACCGGGGAGCTGTTTTTT	CASSQGLAPTGELFF
TRBJ2-6	.	.	TRBV6-6	TGTGCCAGCAGTTATGGGGATAGGGCCAACGTCCTGACTTTC	CASSYGDRANVLTF
TRBJ1-3	TRBD1	.	TRBV28	TGTGCCAGCAGCTCACCGGGACAGGGTCGAAACACCATATATTTT	CASSSPGQGRNTIYF
TRBJ1-1	TRBD1	.	TRBV7-2	TGTGCCAGCAGCCGACAGGGTGGTGCGAACACTGAAGCTTTCTTT	CASSRQGGANTEAFF
TRBJ1-5	TRBD1	.	TRBV18	TGTGCCAGCTCAGAATCGGCAGGGGGGCATCAGCCCCAGCATTTT	CASSESAGGHQPQHF